This TCR beta chain emerged from a study of neoadjuvant anti-PD-1 for oral cavity cancer (dated by TCRdb to the early 2020s). About the full investigation: Before undergoing curative-intent surgical resection, most patients got three to four biweekly nivolumab doses at 3 mg/kg. A fourth nivolumab dose was given around day 43 to patients without progression, and definitive surgical resection was performed in those patients on days 50-56. Patients with complete response, partial response or stable disease by RECIST 1.1 were defined as responders, whereas patients with progression were defined as non-responders. A roughly 30% response rate was observed in the parent correlative cohort, in which around 12 patients were included.

What the work shows at the level of the full study, not this receptor alone: The TCR analyses had only a few patients in each response group, and the authors called for validation in larger cohorts. Higher pretreatment blood Treg/Th17 ratios correlated with higher pretreatment blood TCRbeta clonality and lower post-treatment tumor TCRbeta clonality. After neoadjuvant nivolumab, non-responders showed significantly higher T cell clonality (Gini index) in PBMCs than responders did.

On this clone: What this receptor recognizes is not known. Qualities for individual bases were not recorded, and no much larger clone is one base off.

What the time point label conveys for this sample: after neoadjuvant nivolumab, at surgical resection. None of the patients had received prior systemic or radiation treatment, and all were newly diagnosed with stage II-IVA oral cavity squamous cell carcinoma. The cohort consisted of patients with HPV-negative, locally advanced oral cavity squamous cell carcinoma. Peripheral blood mononuclear cells were analyzed directly, without maintenance or expansion in culture. The samples were obtained from a longitudinal correlative study of a single-arm phase II trial testing neoadjuvant nivolumab in oral cavity squamous cell carcinoma. Subject-matched pre- and post-treatment PBMCs and tumors from three responders and three non-responders were subjected to genomic DNA-based TCRbeta sequencing. Peripheral blood mononuclear cells were collected before nivolumab treatment and were collected again after treatment, at the time of surgery. Genomic DNA was isolated from PBMCs using the Maxwell RSC DNA from Cells kit.

For deep sequencing, PBMC libraries mostly used around 0.45 ug of input genomic DNA, with six replicates for each sample. TCRbeta libraries were prepared with the immunoSEQ hsTCRbeta kit according to the manufacturer's instructions. The finished libraries were brought together in one pool at 3 nM, which was then read using an Illumina NovaSeq 6000 S4 flow cell. For the original study's pipeline: The immunoSEQ Analyzer was used for raw data preprocessing and quality control. The analysis was restricted to productive rearrangements, with each unique CDR3 amino acid sequence defining a clonotype. Repertoire clonality was estimated as the Gini-Simpson index, computed with the R package tcR. Gini indices were compared with Student's t test, and associations with tumor size change were assessed by Pearson correlation. TCRdb mirrors the immuneACCESS table, restricted to in-frame sequences. Some clones are absent from its copies; in checked studies, under half trace to an unresolved V gene, and the reason for the others is unknown. V, J and clone size derive from that table, while D and trimming were established from the DNA sequence. The table for this sample lists about 8,100 clones; approximately 62% of them were counted only once. The biggest ten clones account for approximately 3% of the sample.

The material sequenced was PBMCs, taken after nivolumab (anti-PD-1) treatment. The source is a person aged 35 to 85 with oral cavity squamous cell carcinoma.

The CDR3 reads CASSSRTGGFSGYTF. The nucleotide sequence is TGTGCCAGCAGCTCCCGGACAGGGGGCTTTAGTGGCTACACCTTC. The rearranged chain carries TRBV2 and TRBJ1-2, with 11 bases matching TRBD1. CDR1 SNHLY and CDR2 FYNNEI are derived from the germline V gene. Taken from cysteine to phenylalanine, the CDR3 has 15 residues. Just CDR3 DNA is preserved here, 45 bases in frame from base 1. Germline trimming amounts to 6 bases on V and 7 bases on J, with 10 as the count of junction bases outside the gene matches.